Listed below are T cell receptor beta chains from one sample, sequenced in a study of blood T cell repertoires in COVID-19. Here immunoSEQ multiplex PCR was the method, and the copy in TCRdb shows in-frame clones only, minus some. The data hold roughly 430,000 clones, with roughly 88% observed a single time. Sample: PBMCs or T cells enriched from blood (not recorded which). The receptors stem from a woman between 18 and 29 years old who had been exposed to COVID-19. CDR3s include the opening cysteine and the closing phenylalanine or tryptophan. Each record gives: clone size, CDR3 length, D gene, V gene, J gene, CDR3 DNA, CDR3 protein. D genes are given only for firm matches. Some rows mark clone size as missing; the rest say once, few, many or name a class of expanded clone.

>.|14|.|TRBV7-6|TRBJ2-2
TGTGCCAGCAGCTTAGCCGAGGCCATCGGGGAGCTGTTTTTT
CASSLAEAIGELFF
>.|15|TRBD1|TRBV28|TRBJ1-5
TGTGCCAGCAGTCCCGGGGACAGATCCAATCAGCCCCAGCATTTT
CASSPGDRSNQPQHF
>once|15|.|TRBV3-1/TRBV3-2|TRBJ1-1
TGTGCCAGCACCCCAACTTGGGCCATGAACACTGAAGCTTTCTTT
CASTPTWAMNTEAFF
>.|13|.|TRBV18|TRBJ2-5
TGTGCCAGCTCGAGGATCCTCCAAGAGACCCAGTACTTC
CASSRILQETQYF
>.|16|TRBD2|TRBV6-1|TRBJ2-7
TGTGCCAGCAGGGAACTAGCGGGAGGGATTTTGGGTGAGCAGTACTTC
CASRELAGGILGEQYF
>.|14|.|TRBV19|TRBJ2-6
TGTGCCAGTAGTATGGGGGCCGAGGCCAACGTCCTGACTTTC
CASSMGAEANVLTF
>.|15|TRBD2|TRBV3-1/TRBV3-2|TRBJ2-1
TGTGCCAGCAGCCTAGCGGGGGGGGGAGCTTATGAGCAGTTCTTC
CASSLAGGGAYEQFF
>.|13|TRBD1|TRBV30|TRBJ1-1
TGTGCCTGGAGTTCAGGGGGCTACACTGAAGCTTTCTTT
CAWSSGGYTEAFF
>.|13|TRBD1|TRBV7-2|TRBJ1-6
TGTGCCAGCAGCTTCAGGGGGGATTCACCCCTCCACTTT
CASSFRGDSPLHF
>.|15|TRBD1|TRBV7-2|TRBJ1-2
TGTGCCAGCAGCTTAGAAGGACAGGGGGGCTATGGCTACACCTTC
CASSLEGQGGYGYTF
>.|17|TRBD2|TRBV3-1/TRBV3-2|TRBJ2-7
TGTGCCAGCAGCCAAGAAGGCGGACTAGCCCCCTATTACGAGCAGTACTTC
CASSQEGGLAPYYEQYF
>.|16|.|TRBV7-9|TRBJ2-3
TGTGCCAGCAGCTTAGGGGCCGGGACAAGCACAGATACGCAGTATTTT
CASSLGAGTSTDTQYF
>.|15|TRBD2|TRBV6-5|TRBJ2-2
TGTGCCAGCAGTTACAGCGGGGGGGTCCCCGGGGAGCTGTTTTTT
CASSYSGGVPGELFF
>.|15|TRBD2|TRBV19|TRBJ2-7
TGTGCCAGTAGTAGGGGACTAGCGATTTCCTACGAGCAGTACTTC
CASSRGLAISYEQYF
>once|17|.|TRBV28|TRBJ1-4
TGTGCCAGCACCACCCTTTATGCGGGTGGGGATAGTGAAAAACTGTTTTTT
CASTTLYAGGDSEKLFF
>.|15|.|TRBV6-4|TRBJ2-6
TGTGCCAGCAGCACAGATTACTCTGGGGCCAACGTCCTGACTTTC
CASSTDYSGANVLTF
>.|15|TRBD1|TRBV4-3|TRBJ2-7
TGCGCCAGCAGCCAAGGGACGACAGGGAACTACGAGCAGTACTTC
CASSQGTTGNYEQYF
>.|19|TRBD1|TRBV6-2/TRBV6-3|TRBJ2-6
TGTGCCAGCAGCCTCCCCACCGGGGACAGGGGGGCTGGGGCCAACGTCCTGACTTTC
CASSLPTGDRGAGANVLTF
>.|19|TRBD2|TRBV13|TRBJ2-7
TGTGCCAGCAGCCCCCACCAGGGACTAGCGGGGGGCCAATCCTACGAGCAGTACTTC
CASSPHQGLAGGQSYEQYF
>.|13|TRBD2|TRBV19|TRBJ2-1
TGTGCCAGTAGTCGCCTAGCGGACAATGAGCAGTTCTTC
CASSRLADNEQFF
>.|17|TRBD2|TRBV10-3|TRBJ2-3
TGTGCCATCAGTGGCCCAAGTCGGGACTATAGCACAGATACGCAGTATTTT
CAISGPSRDYSTDTQYF
>.|12|TRBD1|TRBV11-2|TRBJ2-1
TGTGCCACTCCGACACAGGGGGATCGGCAGTTCTTC
CATPTQGDRQFF
>.|18|TRBD1|TRBV5-1|TRBJ1-2
TGCGCCAGCAGCTTGGTGGGGACAGGCCTACCCACCAACTATGGCTACACCTTC
CASSLVGTGLPTNYGYTF
>.|17|TRBD2|TRBV5-4|TRBJ2-5
TGTGCCAGCAGCCCGACCTCTAGCGGGTCAAACTTTGGGGCCCAGTACTTC
CASSPTSSGSNFGAQYF
>.|16|TRBD1|TRBV18|TRBJ1-1
TGTGCCAGCTCACCATTACAGGGGGTACTGAACACTGAAGCTTTCTTT
CASSPLQGVLNTEAFF
>.|15|.|TRBV6-5|TRBJ2-7
TGTGCCAGCAGTAACCGGGCCCAGCCAGGGTACGAGCAGTACTTC
CASSNRAQPGYEQYF
>.|14|TRBD1|TRBV29-1|TRBJ2-7
TGCAGCGCCGGACAGGGGGTTGTCCACTACGAGCAGTACTTC
CSAGQGVVHYEQYF
>.|11|.|TRBV20-1|TRBJ2-4
TGCAGTGCTAGTAGTAGTAACATTCAGTACTTC
CSASSSNIQYF
>.|15|.|TRBV19|TRBJ2-1
TGTGCCAGTCGGGACCGGGACTCCCCGGGCAATGAGCAGTTCTTC
CASRDRDSPGNEQFF
>.|18|.|TRBV19|TRBJ1-1
TGTGCCAGTAGTACCCCAATCATAACACATAGCAGAAACACTGAAGCTTTCTTT
CASSTPIITHSRNTEAFF
>few|9|.|TRBV12-2|TRBJ2-1
TGTGCAAGTCGCTTAGGGCTCTTCTTC
CASRLGLFF
>.|14|TRBD1|TRBV2|TRBJ1-5
TGTGCCAGCAACCCGGGACAGGCGAATCAGCCCCAGCATTTT
CASNPGQANQPQHF
>.|16|.|TRBV7-8|TRBJ2-5
TGTGCCAGCAGCTTAGATTTGGCGGAGAACCAAGAGACCCAGTACTTC
CASSLDLAENQETQYF
>.|14|TRBD1|TRBV27|TRBJ2-5
TGTGCCAGCAGTTTAACACAGGGGGCAGAGACCCAGTACTTC
CASSLTQGAETQYF
>.|17|.|TRBV5-8|TRBJ2-7
TGTGCCAGCAGCTTGGGCCAGATCGTACTAGGCTCCTACGAGCAGTACTTC
CASSLGQIVLGSYEQYF
>.|14|.|TRBV9|TRBJ1-4
TGTGCCAGCAGCCCCGAGGGTAGTCTGAGGGAACTGTTTTTT
CASSPEGSLRELFF
>.|13|.|TRBV7-9|TRBJ1-1
TGTGCCAGCAGCGTACAGGGTGGCACTGAAGCTTTCTTT
CASSVQGGTEAFF
>.|13|.|TRBV18|TRBJ1-1
TGTGCCAGCTCACTTGGGACATCGATTGAAGCTTTCTTT
CASSLGTSIEAFF
>.|14|.|TRBV7-2|TRBJ2-7
TGTGCCAGCAGCTTATCGGGGAACTCCAACGAGCAGTACTTC
CASSLSGNSNEQYF
>.|18|.|TRBV27|TRBJ1-6
TGTGCCAGCAGTTTATTGGGCAGGGCGAGCTCCTATAATTCACCCCTCCACTTT
CASSLLGRASSYNSPLHF
>.|13|TRBD1|TRBV6-1|TRBJ1-2
TGTGCCAGCAGTGAATCGGGACAGGGGGGCTACACCTTC
CASSESGQGGYTF
>.|14|.|TRBV5-6|TRBJ2-7
TGTGCCAGCAGCTCGAGGGTGGCTTATGGGGAGCAGTACTTC
CASSSRVAYGEQYF
>.|13|.|TRBV12-3/TRBV12-4|TRBJ1-2
TGTGCCAGCAGACAACAGGTGAAGAGTGGCTACACCTTC
CASRQQVKSGYTF
>once|16|.|TRBV14|TRBJ2-1
TGTGCCAGCAGCTCCCCTAGTCCCAGCTCCTACAATGAGCAGTTCTTC
CASSSPSPSSYNEQFF
>.|14|TRBD2|TRBV2|TRBJ2-7
TGTGCCACCAAACTAGCGGAGCGAACCTACGAGCAGTACTTC
CATKLAERTYEQYF